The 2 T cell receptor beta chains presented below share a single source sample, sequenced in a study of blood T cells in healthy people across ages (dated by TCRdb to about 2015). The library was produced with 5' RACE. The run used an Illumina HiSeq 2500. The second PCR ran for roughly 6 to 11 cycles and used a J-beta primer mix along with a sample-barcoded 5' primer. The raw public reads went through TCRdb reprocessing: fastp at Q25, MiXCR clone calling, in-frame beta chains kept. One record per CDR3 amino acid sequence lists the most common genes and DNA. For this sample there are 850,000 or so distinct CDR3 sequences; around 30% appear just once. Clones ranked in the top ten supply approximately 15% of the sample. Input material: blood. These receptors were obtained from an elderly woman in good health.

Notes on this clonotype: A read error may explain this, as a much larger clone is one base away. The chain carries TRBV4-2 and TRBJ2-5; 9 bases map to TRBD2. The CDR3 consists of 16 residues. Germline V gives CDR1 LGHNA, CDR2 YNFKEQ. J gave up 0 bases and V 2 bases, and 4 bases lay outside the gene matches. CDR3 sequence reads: CASSQLASGDQETQYF. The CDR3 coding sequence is TGTGCCAGCAGCCAATTGGCTAGCGGGGACCAAGAGACCCAGTACTTC.

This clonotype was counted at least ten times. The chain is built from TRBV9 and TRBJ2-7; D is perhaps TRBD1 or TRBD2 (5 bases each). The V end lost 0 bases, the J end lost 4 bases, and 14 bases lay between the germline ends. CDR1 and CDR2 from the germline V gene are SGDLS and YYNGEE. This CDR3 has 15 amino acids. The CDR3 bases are TGTGCCAGCAGCGTAGGCCAGGGAGTTAATTACGAGCAGTACTTC. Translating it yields CASSVGQGVNYEQYF.